The subject of this entry is one T cell receptor beta chain. Its antigen is unidentified. With 3 bases removed from V and 2 bases from J, the gap between germline ends came to 9 bases. This CDR3 comprises 13 residues. Germline lookup yields CDR1 GTSNPN and CDR2 SVGIG (reference sequence). Clones were sequenced by immunoSEQ multiplex PCR, and TCRdb holds only the in-frame ones, with some missing. Of about 160,000 clones in the sample, roughly 90% are singletons; the top ten hold around 2.1%. These data are taken from a study of cytomegalovirus exposure and HLA in healthy donors. Turning to the study itself: A later analysis reported the same platform for the 100 to 150 validation repertoires and the 650 to 750 first-cohort repertoires. Study-level points and caveats: Most TCR sequences were rare, but some public TCRs occurred in many donors.

The source is a woman aged 18-29 years in good health and CMV-seronegative. The sample comprised PBMCs. The chain links TRBV30 to TRBJ2-3; no clear D. The CDR3 nucleotides are TGTGCCTGGAGCGGAGTCACCACAGATACGCAGTATTTT. Its protein product is CAWSGVTTDTQYF. Together with reference TRBV30 and TRBJ2-3, the CDR3 gives the full variable domain: SQTIHQWPATLVQPVGSPLSLECTVEGTSNPNLYWYRQAAGRGLQLLFYSVGIGQISSEVPQNLSASRPQDRQFILSSKKLLLSDSGFYLCAWSGVTTDTQYFGPGTRLTVL.